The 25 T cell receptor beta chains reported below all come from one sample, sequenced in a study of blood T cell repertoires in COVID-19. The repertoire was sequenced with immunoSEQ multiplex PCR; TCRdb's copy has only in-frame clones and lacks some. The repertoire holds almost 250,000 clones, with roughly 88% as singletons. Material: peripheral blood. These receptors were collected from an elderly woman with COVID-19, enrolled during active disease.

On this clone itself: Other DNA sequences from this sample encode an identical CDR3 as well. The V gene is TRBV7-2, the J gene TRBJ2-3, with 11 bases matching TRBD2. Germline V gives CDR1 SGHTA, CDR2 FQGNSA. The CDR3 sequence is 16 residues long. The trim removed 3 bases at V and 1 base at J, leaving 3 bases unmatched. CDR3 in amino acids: CASSFSGGAGTDTQYF. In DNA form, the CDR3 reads TGTGCCAGCAGCTTTAGCGGGGGGGCGGGCACAGATACGCAGTATTTT.

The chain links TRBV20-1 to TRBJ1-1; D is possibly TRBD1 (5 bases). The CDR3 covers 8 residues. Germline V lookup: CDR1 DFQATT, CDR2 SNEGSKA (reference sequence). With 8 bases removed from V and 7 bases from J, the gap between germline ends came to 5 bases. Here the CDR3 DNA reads TGCAGTACAGGTGAAGCTTTCTTT. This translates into CSTGEAFF.

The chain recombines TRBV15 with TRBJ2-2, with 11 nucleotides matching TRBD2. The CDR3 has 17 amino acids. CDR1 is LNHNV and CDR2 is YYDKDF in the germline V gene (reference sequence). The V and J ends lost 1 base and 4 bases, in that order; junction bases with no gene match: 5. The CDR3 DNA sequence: TGTGCCACCAGCAGAGTAGCGGGGGGGCCGGGCACCGGGGAGCTGTTTTTT. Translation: CATSRVAGGPGTGELFF.

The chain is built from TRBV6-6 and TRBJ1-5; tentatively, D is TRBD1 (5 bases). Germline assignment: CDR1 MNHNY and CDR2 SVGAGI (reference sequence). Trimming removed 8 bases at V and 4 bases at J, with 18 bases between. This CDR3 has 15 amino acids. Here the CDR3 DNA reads TGTGCCAGCCTAGGGGCTCAATCAGGGAATCAGCCCCAGCATTTT. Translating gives CASLGAQSGNQPQHF.

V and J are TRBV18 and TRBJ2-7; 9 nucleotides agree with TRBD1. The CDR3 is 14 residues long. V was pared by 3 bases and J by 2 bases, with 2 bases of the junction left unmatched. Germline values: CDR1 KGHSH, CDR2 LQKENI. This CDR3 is CASSPGTGPYEQYV. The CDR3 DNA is TGTGCCAGCTCACCCGGGACAGGGCCCTACGAGCAGTACGTC.

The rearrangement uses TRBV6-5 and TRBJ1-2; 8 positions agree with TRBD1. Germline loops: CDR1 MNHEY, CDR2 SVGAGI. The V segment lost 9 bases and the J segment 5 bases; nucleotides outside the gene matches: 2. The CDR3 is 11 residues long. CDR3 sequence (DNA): TGTGCCAGTGGACAGGGTTATGGCTACACCTTC. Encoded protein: CASGQGYGYTF.

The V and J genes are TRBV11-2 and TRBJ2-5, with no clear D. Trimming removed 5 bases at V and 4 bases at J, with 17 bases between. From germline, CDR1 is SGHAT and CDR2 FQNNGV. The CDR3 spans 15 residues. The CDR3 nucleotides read TGTGCCAGCAGCCAGCTTCTCGGGTGGATAGAGACCCAGTACTTC. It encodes CASSQLLGWIETQYF.

The DNA of the CDR3 is TGTGCCAGCAGGGACAGGATGAACACTGAAGCTTTCTTT. Translating gives CASRDRMNTEAFF. The rearrangement joins TRBV2 to TRBJ1-1; the match to TRBD1 covers 7 bases. The CDR3 extends over 13 amino acids. V dropped 6 bases and J dropped 0; count of bases not matched to a gene: 1. CDR1 and CDR2 from the germline V gene are SNHLY and FYNNEI.

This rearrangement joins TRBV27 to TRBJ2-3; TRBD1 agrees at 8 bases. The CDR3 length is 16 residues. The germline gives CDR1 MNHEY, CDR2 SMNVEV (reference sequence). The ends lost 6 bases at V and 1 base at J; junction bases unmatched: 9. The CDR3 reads CASRLAGQGRTDTQYF. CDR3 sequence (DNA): TGTGCCAGCAGACTGGCAGGACAGGGACGCACAGATACGCAGTATTTT.

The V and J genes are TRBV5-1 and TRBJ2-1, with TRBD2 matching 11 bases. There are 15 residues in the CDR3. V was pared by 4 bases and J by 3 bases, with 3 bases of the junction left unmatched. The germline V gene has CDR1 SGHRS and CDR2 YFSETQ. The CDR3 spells CASSQGLAGYNEQFF. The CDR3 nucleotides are TGCGCCAGCAGCCAAGGACTAGCGGGCTACAATGAGCAGTTCTTC.

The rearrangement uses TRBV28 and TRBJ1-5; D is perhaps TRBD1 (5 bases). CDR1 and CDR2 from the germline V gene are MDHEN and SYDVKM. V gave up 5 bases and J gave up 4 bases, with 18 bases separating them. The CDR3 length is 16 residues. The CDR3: CASSRTEGLQNQPQHF. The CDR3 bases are TGTGCCAGCAGTCGTACCGAGGGACTCCAAAATCAGCCCCAGCATTTT.

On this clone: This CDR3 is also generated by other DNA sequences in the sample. The CDR3 nucleotides are TGCGCCAGCAGCTTGAGCGGGGGCACAGATACGCAGTATTTT. As protein: CASSLSGGTDTQYF. The V and J genes are TRBV5-1 and TRBJ2-3, with TRBD2 matching 7 bases. V shed 1 base, J shed 1 base, and the junction held 0 bases outside the gene matches. The CDR3 extends over 14 amino acids. Germline CDR1 reads SGHRS; CDR2 reads YFSETQ.

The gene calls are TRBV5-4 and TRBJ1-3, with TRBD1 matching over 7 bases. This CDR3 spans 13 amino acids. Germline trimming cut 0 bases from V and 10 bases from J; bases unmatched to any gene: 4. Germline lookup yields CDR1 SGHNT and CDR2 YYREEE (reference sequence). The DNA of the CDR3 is TGTGCCAGCAGCTTGGCAGGGGGGTGGACCATATATTTT. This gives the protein CASSLAGGWTIYF.

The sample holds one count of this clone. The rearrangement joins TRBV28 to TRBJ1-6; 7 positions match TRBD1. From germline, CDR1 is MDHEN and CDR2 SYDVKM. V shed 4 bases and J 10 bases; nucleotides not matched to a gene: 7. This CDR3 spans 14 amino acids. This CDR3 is CASSSGGRGSPLHF. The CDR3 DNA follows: TGTGCCAGCAGTTCAGGGGGAAGGGGCTCACCCCTCCACTTT. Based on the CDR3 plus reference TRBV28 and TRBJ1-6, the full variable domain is DVKVTQSSRYLVKRTGEKVFLECVQDMDHENMFWYRQDPGLGLRLIYFSYDVKMKEKGDIPEGYSVSREKKERFSLILESASTNQTSMYLCASSSGGRGSPLHFGNGTRLTVT.

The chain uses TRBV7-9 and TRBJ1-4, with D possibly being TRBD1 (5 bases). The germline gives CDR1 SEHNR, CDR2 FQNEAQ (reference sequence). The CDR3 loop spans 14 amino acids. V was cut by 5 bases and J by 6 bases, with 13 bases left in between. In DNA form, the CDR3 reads TGTGCCAGCAGCCCCGGAGGGGTAGATGAAAAACTGTTTTTT. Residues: CASSPGGVDEKLFF.

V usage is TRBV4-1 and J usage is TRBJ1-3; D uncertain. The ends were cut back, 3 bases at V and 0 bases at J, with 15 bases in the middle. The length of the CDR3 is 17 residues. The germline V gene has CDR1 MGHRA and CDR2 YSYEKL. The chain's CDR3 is CASSQNPSGNSGNTIYF. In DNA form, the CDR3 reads TGCGCCAGCAGCCAGAACCCCTCGGGGAACTCTGGAAACACCATATATTTT.

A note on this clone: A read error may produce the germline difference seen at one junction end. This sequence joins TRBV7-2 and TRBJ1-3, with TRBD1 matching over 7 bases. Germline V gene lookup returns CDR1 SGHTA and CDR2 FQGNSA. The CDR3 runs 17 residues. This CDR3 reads CASTLPTIGGPGNTIYF. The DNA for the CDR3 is TGTGCCAGCACCTTACCCACCATAGGGGGCCCTGGAAACACCATATATTTT.

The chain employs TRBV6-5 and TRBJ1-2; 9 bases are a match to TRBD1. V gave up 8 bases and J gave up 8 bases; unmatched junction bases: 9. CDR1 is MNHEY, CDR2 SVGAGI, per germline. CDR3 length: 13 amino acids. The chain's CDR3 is CASHRGHLFGYTF. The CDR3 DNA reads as TGTGCCAGCCACAGGGGGCACCTGTTCGGCTACACCTTC.

The CDR3 loop reads CASSLTDSPNYGYTF. In DNA, the CDR3 is TGTGCCAGCAGCCTCACCGACAGTCCTAACTATGGCTACACCTTC. J is TRBJ1-2 and V is TRBV3-1 (or the pseudogene TRBV3-2), with D tentatively TRBD1 (5 bases). Germline-derived CDR1 and CDR2 are LGHDT and YNNKEL (reference sequence). There are 15 residues in the CDR3. V was cut by 4 bases and J by 0 bases, with 12 bases left in between.

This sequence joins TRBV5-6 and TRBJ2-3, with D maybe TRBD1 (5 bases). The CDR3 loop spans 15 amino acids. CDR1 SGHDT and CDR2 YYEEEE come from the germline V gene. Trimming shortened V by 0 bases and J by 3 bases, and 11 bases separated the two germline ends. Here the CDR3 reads CASSLGAGITDTQYF. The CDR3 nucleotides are TGTGCCAGCAGCTTGGGGGCAGGGATTACAGATACGCAGTATTTT. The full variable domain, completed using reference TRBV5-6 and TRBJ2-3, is DAGVTQSPTHLIKTRGQQVTLRCSPKSGHDTVSWYQQALGQGPQFIFQYYEEEERQRGNFPDRFSGHQFPNYSSELNVNALLLGDSALYLCASSLGAGITDTQYFGPGTRLTVL.

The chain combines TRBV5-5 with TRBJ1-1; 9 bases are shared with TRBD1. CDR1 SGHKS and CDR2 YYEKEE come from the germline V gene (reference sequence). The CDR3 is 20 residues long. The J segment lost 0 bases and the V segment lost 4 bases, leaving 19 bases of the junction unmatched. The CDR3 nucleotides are TGTGCCAGCAGCACCGCCCGAACCGGGACAGGGTCACTCATGAACACTGAAGCTTTCTTT. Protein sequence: CASSTARTGTGSLMNTEAFF.

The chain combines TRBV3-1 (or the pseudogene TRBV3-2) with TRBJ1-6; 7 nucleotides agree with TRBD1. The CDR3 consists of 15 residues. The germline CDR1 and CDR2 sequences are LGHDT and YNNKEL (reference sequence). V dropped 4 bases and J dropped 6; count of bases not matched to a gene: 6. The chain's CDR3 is CASSLEGARNSPLHF. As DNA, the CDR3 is TGTGCCAGCAGCCTTGAGGGGGCCCGTAATTCACCCCTCCACTTT.

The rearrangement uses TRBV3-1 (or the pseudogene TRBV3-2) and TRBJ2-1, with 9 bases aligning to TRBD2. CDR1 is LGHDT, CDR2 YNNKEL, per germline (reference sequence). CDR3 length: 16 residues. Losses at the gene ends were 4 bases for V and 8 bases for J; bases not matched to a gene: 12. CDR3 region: CASSLPFGGGADEQFF. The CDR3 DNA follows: TGTGCCAGCAGCCTTCCTTTTGGCGGGGGGGCTGATGAGCAGTTCTTC.

The CDR3 sequence: CAWSARGASYNSPLHF. In nucleotides, the CDR3 is TGTGCCTGGAGTGCCAGGGGGGCCTCCTATAATTCACCCCTCCACTTT. The V and J genes are TRBV30 and TRBJ1-6, with 7 bases matching TRBD1. The CDR3 is made up of 16 amino acids. The germline V gene encodes CDR1 GTSNPN and CDR2 SVGIG (reference sequence). Trimming cost V 1 base and J 0 bases; bases outside gene matches: 3.

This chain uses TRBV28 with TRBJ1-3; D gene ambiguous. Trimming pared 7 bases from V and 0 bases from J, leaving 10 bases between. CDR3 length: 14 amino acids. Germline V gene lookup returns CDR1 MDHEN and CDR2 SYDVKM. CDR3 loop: CASTYPSSGNTIYF. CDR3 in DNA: TGTGCCAGCACCTACCCTAGCTCTGGAAACACCATATATTTT.